This T cell receptor (beta chain) was captured in a study of vaccination effects on CD4 cells after COVID-19. V lost 5 bases and J lost 4; bases outside the gene matches: 7. The CDR3 consists of 15 residues. CDR1 and CDR2 (germline): SEHNR, FQNEAQ (reference sequence). Prior to sequencing, the ViraFEST assay stimulated PBMC with viral peptide pools, which expanded the antigen-specific CD4+ T cells. The culture ran for approximately 10 days, and then CD4+ T cells were isolated. Nucleocapsid antibody tests were negative, and the vaccine recipients had no prior SARS-CoV-2 infection. Days 3 and 7 were when half the medium was replaced with IL-2 medium. The table came from immunoSEQ multiplex PCR; TCRdb's copy has only in-frame clones and leaves some out. The sample yields 70,000 to 75,000 clones, under 75% seen once. For this clone: Its antigen is unknown.

The chain joins TRBV7-9 to TRBJ1-4; TRBD1 aligns across 7 bases. The TCR originated in a human donor who received a COVID-19 vaccine. The specimen comprised CD4+ T cells from PBMCs cultured with HCoV-OC43 spike peptides, sampled before COVID-19 vaccination. Subset in this sample: HCoV-OC43 spike overlapping peptide pool stimulation. The CDR3 region is CASSIGQALNEKLFF. The CDR3 nucleotides read TGTGCCAGCAGCATCGGACAGGCCCTTAATGAAAAACTGTTTTTT.